What follows are 26 T cell receptor beta chains derived from one specimen sequenced in a study of blood T cell repertoires in COVID-19. TCRdb's copy holds only in-frame clones and misses some; the assay was immunoSEQ multiplex PCR. The table includes 65,000 to 90,000 clones, about 93% detected once. The sample comprised peripheral blood. These receptors were obtained from a human donor in a cohort sampled during active COVID-19.

The chain is built from TRBV4-3 and TRBJ1-2; 7 bases line up with TRBD1. After removal of 0 bases from V and 3 bases from J, the junction contained 4 bases not matched to a gene. This CDR3 spans 15 amino acids. The germline V gene has CDR1 LGHNA and CDR2 YSLEER. Here the CDR3 DNA reads TGCGCCAGCAGCCAAGACAGGGGGTTGTACTATGGCTACACCTTC. Amino acid sequence: CASSQDRGLYYGYTF.

The chain has TRBV3-1 (or the pseudogene TRBV3-2) and TRBJ2-3, with 9 nucleotides matching TRBD2. Germline assignment: CDR1 LGHDT and CDR2 YNNKEL (reference sequence). CDR3 length: 17 amino acids. The J segment lost 4 bases and the V segment lost 4 bases, leaving 12 bases of the junction unmatched. The chain's CDR3 is CASSRTGAGGSADTQYF. CDR3 bases: TGTGCCAGCAGCCGAACCGGGGCGGGGGGGAGTGCAGATACGCAGTATTTT.

The rearrangement joins TRBV9 to TRBJ2-3, with 7 bases matching TRBD2. This CDR3 is 14 amino acids long. After removal of 2 bases from V and 4 bases from J, the junction contained 4 bases not matched to a gene. Germline assignment: CDR1 SGDLS and CDR2 YYNGEE. In DNA, the CDR3 is TGTGCCAGCAGCGTGGGAGGGTCTCCAGATACGCAGTATTTT. This encodes CASSVGGSPDTQYF.

This chain connects TRBV5-1 to TRBJ2-7, with 12 bases that match TRBD1. The CDR3 extends over 14 amino acids. After removal of 4 bases from V and 5 bases from J, the junction contained 4 bases not matched to a gene. Germline CDR1 and CDR2: SGHRS and YFSETQ. The CDR3 protein is CASSPGTGGDEQYF. The CDR3 region has the DNA TGCGCCAGCAGCCCGGGGACAGGGGGCGACGAGCAGTACTTC.

This rearrangement joins TRBV9 to TRBJ2-3; 7 nucleotides line up with TRBD1. V dropped 4 bases and J dropped 6; count of bases not matched to a gene: 14. The CDR3 consists of 16 residues. Germline-derived CDR1 and CDR2 are SGDLS and YYNGEE. CDR3 bases: TGTGCCAGCAGCAGGACAGGCGGAATGCTGGGGGATACGCAGTATTTT. It translates to CASSRTGGMLGDTQYF.

The CDR3 loop is CASSQVGMGLAGGQFF. The DNA of the CDR3 is TGTGCCAGCAGCCAAGTGGGGATGGGACTAGCGGGGGGGCAGTTCTTC. The V gene is TRBV14, the J gene TRBJ2-1; 15 nucleotides align to TRBD2. This CDR3 spans 16 amino acids. Trimming cost V 1 base and J 12 bases; bases outside gene matches: 7. Germline lookup yields CDR1 SGHDN and CDR2 FVKESK.

This chain connects TRBV4-3 to TRBJ1-2; 9 bases match TRBD1. The CDR3 sequence is 15 residues long. The V gene end was trimmed by 1 base and the J gene end by 3 bases; junction bases not matched to a gene: 3. CDR1 is LGHNA, CDR2 YSLEER, per germline. This CDR3 reads CASSQGNRGHYGYTF. The CDR3 coding sequence is TGCGCCAGCAGCCAAGGGAACAGGGGGCACTATGGCTACACCTTC.

The V and J genes are TRBV2 and TRBJ1-1; D is perhaps TRBD1 (5 bases). With 4 bases removed from V and 6 bases from J, the gap between germline ends came to 12 bases. Germline assignment: CDR1 SNHLY and CDR2 FYNNEI. The CDR3 is 13 amino acids. DNA for the CDR3: TGTGCCAGCAGTGTCGGCCGGGACTCTGAAGCTTTCTTT. The encoded protein is CASSVGRDSEAFF.

This rearrangement joins TRBV6-5 to TRBJ1-3; weak D call: TRBD1 (5 bases). In germline, CDR1 is MNHEY, CDR2 SVGAGI. The CDR3 loop spans 15 amino acids. The ends were cut back, 8 bases at V and 1 base at J, with 15 bases in the middle. This chain's CDR3 is CASLEGAESGNTIYF. The CDR3 coding sequence is TGTGCCAGCCTGGAAGGGGCAGAGTCTGGAAACACCATATATTTT.

V usage is TRBV11-2 and J usage is TRBJ1-6; D not resolved. V lost 3 bases, J lost 9 bases, and 9 bases lay in between. This CDR3 region has 13 residues. Germline CDR1 and CDR2: SGHAT and FQNNGV. As DNA, the CDR3 is TGTGCCAGCAGCTTGCCTAACGGTTCACCCCTCCACTTT. The encoded protein is CASSLPNGSPLHF.

V and J are TRBV14 and TRBJ1-2; D is undetermined. The CDR3 spans 13 residues. V was trimmed by 4 bases and J by 8 bases, leaving 14 bases between them. CDR1 is SGHDN, CDR2 FVKESK, per germline. DNA for the CDR3: TGTGCCAGCAGCCCCCAATTGGGCAGCGGCTACACCTTC. Its protein product is CASSPQLGSGYTF.

The rearrangement joins TRBV27 to TRBJ2-1; 10 bases map to TRBD2. This CDR3 is built from 15 residues. Trimming removed 0 bases from V and 6 bases from J; junction bases left unmatched: 2. Germline V gene lookup returns CDR1 MNHEY and CDR2 SMNVEV (reference sequence). CDR3 protein: CASSLSLAGLNEQFF. CDR3 nucleotide sequence: TGTGCCAGCAGTTTATCACTAGCGGGGCTCAATGAGCAGTTCTTC.

The chain employs TRBV9 and TRBJ1-1; D possibly corresponds to TRBD1 (6 bases). The CDR3 consists of 17 residues. Per the germline V gene, CDR1 is SGDLS and CDR2 is YYNGEE. The germline V and J ends were trimmed by 0 bases and 7 bases, with 22 bases remaining between them. The CDR3 DNA sequence: TGTGCCAGCAGCGTAGGCCCTGTATCGGCCGGGACATTTGAAGCTTTCTTT. It specifies CASSVGPVSAGTFEAFF. The full variable domain, in which reference TRBV9 and TRBJ1-1 provide the parts outside the CDR3, is DSGVTQTPKHLITATGQRVTLRCSPRSGDLSVYWYQQSLDQGLQFLIQYYNGEERAKGNILERFSAQQFPDLHSELNLSSLELGDSALYFCASSVGPVSAGTFEAFFGQGTRLTVV.

The chain combines TRBV10-3 with TRBJ2-2, with D perhaps TRBD1 (6 bases). The CDR3 is 14 residues long. Trimming stripped 6 bases from V and 5 bases from J, with 13 bases between. CDR1 and CDR2 from the germline V gene are ENHRY and SYGVKD. The CDR3: CAISPDRETGELFF. The CDR3 bases are TGTGCCATCAGCCCGGACAGAGAGACCGGGGAGCTGTTTTTT.

The chain has TRBV3-1 (or the pseudogene TRBV3-2) and TRBJ1-1; D gene uncertain. The ends were cut back, 3 bases at V and 11 bases at J, with 10 bases in the middle. Germline V gene data show CDR1 as LGHDT and CDR2 as YNNKEL (reference sequence). The CDR3 is 11 residues long. CDR3 amino acids: CASSHGYQAFF. CDR3 bases: TGTGCCAGCAGCCACGGGTATCAGGCTTTCTTT.

The gene calls are TRBV4-1 and TRBJ2-3; D is perhaps TRBD1 (6 bases). The germline V and J ends were trimmed by 1 base and 2 bases, with 13 bases remaining between them. Germline CDR1 reads MGHRA; CDR2 reads YSYEKL. There are 16 residues in the CDR3. DNA for the CDR3: TGCGCCAGCAGCCAAGTACAGGACAGCTACACAGATACGCAGTATTTT. Translation gives CASSQVQDSYTDTQYF.

The rearrangement links TRBV6-5 to TRBJ2-1; 11 nucleotides align to TRBD2. The CDR3 length is 15 residues. After removal of 6 bases from V and 3 bases from J, the junction contained 4 bases not matched to a gene. Germline loops: CDR1 MNHEY, CDR2 SVGAGI. CDR3 loop: CASSSSGGHYNEQFF. The CDR3, as DNA: TGTGCCAGCAGCTCTAGCGGGGGGCACTACAATGAGCAGTTCTTC.

The gene calls are TRBV9 and TRBJ2-3, with 8 bases lining up with TRBD1. V gave up 1 base and J gave up 0 bases; unmatched junction bases: 1. CDR1 SGDLS and CDR2 YYNGEE come from the germline V gene. The CDR3 has 15 residues. This CDR3 reads CASSVQGASTDTQYF. The DNA for the CDR3 is TGTGCCAGCAGCGTACAGGGGGCCAGCACAGATACGCAGTATTTT.

This clone was seen only once. The chain carries TRBV5-1 and TRBJ2-3; D is unresolved. V lost 0 bases, J lost 6 bases, and 14 bases lay in between. The CDR3 has 15 residues. From germline, CDR1 is SGHRS and CDR2 YFSETQ. The chain's CDR3 is CASSLAASTPDTQYF. The CDR3 DNA reads as TGCGCCAGCAGCTTGGCCGCGAGCACCCCCGATACGCAGTATTTT.

CDR3 DNA: TGTGCCAGCAGCACCGGACTAGCGGGGGAGTACCAAGAGACCCAGTACTTC. Protein sequence: CASSTGLAGEYQETQYF. V gene TRBV12-1 combines with J gene TRBJ2-5; the D call of TRBD2 is as the table states it, not checked on the DNA. TRBV12-1 is termed a pseudogene. The CDR3 length is 17 residues.

This sequence joins TRBV24-1 and TRBJ1-1; D may be TRBD1 (5 bases). Deletions cut 6 bases from V and 10 bases from J, with 20 bases between. The CDR3 is 14 amino acids. The V gene's germline CDR1 is KGHDR and CDR2 SFDVKD. The CDR3 DNA is TGTGCCACCAGTCCATCCTGGGGGGAAATCGGAGCTTTCTTT. Translating gives CATSPSWGEIGAFF.

The gene calls are TRBV7-9 and TRBJ1-2; perhaps TRBD1 as D (5 bases). The germline gives CDR1 SEHNR, CDR2 FQNEAQ (reference sequence). This CDR3 has 14 residues. V lost 4 bases and J lost 0, with 9 bases in between. CDR3 in amino acids: CASSYGGSNYGYTF. The CDR3 DNA reads as TGTGCCAGCAGCTATGGGGGGTCTAACTATGGCTACACCTTC.

This chain links TRBV10-2 with TRBJ1-2; 12 bases fit TRBD1. J gave up 8 bases and V 3 bases, and 10 bases lay outside the gene matches. Looked up from germline, CDR1 is WSHSY and CDR2 is SAAADI. The CDR3 sequence is 16 residues long. The CDR3 reads CASSETGTGGASGYTF. In nucleotides, the CDR3 is TGCGCCAGCAGTGAAACCGGGACAGGGGGCGCGTCGGGCTACACCTTC.

This clone came up once. This rearrangement joins TRBV7-6 to TRBJ2-2; no reliable D call. CDR1 is SGHVS and CDR2 is FNYEAQ in the germline V gene. V was shortened by 5 bases and J by 3 bases, with 13 bases between the two germline ends. The CDR3 has 15 amino acids. The CDR3 bases are TGTGCCAGCAGCCCAGAGGCCTTCTACACCGGGGAGCTGTTTTTT. It codes for CASSPEAFYTGELFF.

CDR3: CASSEGYRGADTQYF. The CDR3 region has the DNA TGTGCCAGCAGTGAGGGGTACAGGGGAGCAGATACGCAGTATTTT. The V and J genes are TRBV6-1 and TRBJ2-3, with 7 bases aligning to TRBD1. This CDR3 region has 15 residues. The germline V gene encodes CDR1 MNHNS and CDR2 SASEGT. V dropped 3 bases and J dropped 4; count of bases not matched to a gene: 7.

The chain carries TRBV19 and TRBJ2-1, with 8 bases fitting TRBD1. Germline V lookup: CDR1 LNHDA, CDR2 SQIVND (reference sequence). The CDR3 length is 18 residues. J gave up 8 bases and V 7 bases, and 22 bases lay outside the gene matches. The DNA of the CDR3 is TGTGCCAGTACCTCGACGGGCAGGGGGCTTGGGGTACGGGATGAGCAGTTCTTC. This translates into CASTSTGRGLGVRDEQFF.